This record covers a single T cell receptor beta chain. The antigen is unknown. Use of 60 Vbeta and 13 Jbeta primers characterized the PCR. As handled by the study authors: Later reanalysis found tens of millions of unique TCR beta chains, around 10 million of them shared. Generated by immunoSEQ multiplex PCR, the TCRdb table keeps only in-frame clones and is missing some. The D gene and trimming were derived from the DNA, and the V and J assignments and clone size from that table. In the table there are 170,000 or so clones, 78% of which are singletons. Germline trimming cut 2 bases from V and 8 bases from J; bases unmatched to any gene: 6. Germline V gene sequence: CDR1 SGDLS, CDR2 YYNGEE. This CDR3 is built from 14 residues. The data were obtained in a study of cytomegalovirus exposure and HLA in healthy donors. Study-wide points: V- and J-gene trimming in TCR beta was tied to a missense DCLRE1C variant by an analysis performed later. Researchers counted roughly 160 TCR beta chains as cytomegalovirus-associated. When presence/absence was analysed, sequencing depth was taken to be roughly uniform across donors.

Sequenced input: PBMCs. The clonotype was recovered from a woman aged 45-65 years in good health and CMV-seropositive. The chain joins TRBV9 to TRBJ1-2; 10 bases are shared with TRBD1. The CDR3 DNA follows: TGTGCCAGCAGCGTGGGGACAGGGGTGGGAGGCTACACCTTC. Encoded protein: CASSVGTGVGGYTF.